This T cell receptor (beta chain) was captured by sequencing in a study of blood T cell repertoires in COVID-19. Study-wide context: The analysed material was cDNA or gDNA that came from T cells, B-cell-depleted T cells, or PBMCs.

Sequencing used immunoSEQ multiplex PCR; TCRdb keeps in-frame clones, though not all of them. The table lists some 260,000 clones, roughly nine tenths of them singletons. The sequenced sample consisted of PBMCs or T cells enriched from blood (not recorded which). The TCR comes from a woman aged 25 to 39 with acute COVID-19.

The CDR3 bases are TGTGCCAGTAGTATTCGTTCTGAGCAGTTCTTC. This gives the protein CASSIRSEQFF. This chain joins TRBV19 and TRBJ2-1; D gene uncertain. This CDR3 has 11 amino acids. The germline gives CDR1 LNHDA, CDR2 SQIVND (reference sequence). The germline V and J ends were trimmed by 3 bases and 9 bases, with 6 bases remaining between them. The complete variable domain, with remaining parts taken from reference TRBV19 and TRBJ2-1, reads DGGITQSPKYLFRKEGQNVTLSCEQNLNHDAMYWYRQDPGQGLRLIYYSQIVNDFQKGDIAEGYSVSREKKESFPLTVTSAQKNPTAFYLCASSIRSEQFFGPGTRLTVL.